This TCR beta chain was observed in a study of blood T cells in healthy people across ages. Study-wide results and limits: More naive CD4+ cells and higher diversity were found in long-lived than in aged donors.

Using a J-beta primer mix together with a sample-barcoded 5' primer, a second PCR was run for roughly 7 to 12 cycles. A single record per CDR3 protein comes from TCRdb applying MiXCR to the 5' RACE reads. This table has hundreds of thousands of distinct CDR3 sequences, roughly 60% appearing once. Concerning this clonotype: What it binds is unknown.

Germline V gives CDR1 SNHLY, CDR2 FYNNEI. Deletions cut 6 bases from V and 0 bases from J, with 15 bases between. This CDR3 has 17 amino acids. The rearrangement links TRBV2 to TRBJ2-6; D possibly corresponds to TRBD1 (6 bases). The origin of this receptor is a man in his thirties or forties in good health. The material sequenced was blood. The CDR3 nucleotides are TGTGCCAGCAGCAGGGACACCTCAATCTCTGGGGCCAACGTCCTGACTTTC. Encoded protein: CASSRDTSISGANVLTF.